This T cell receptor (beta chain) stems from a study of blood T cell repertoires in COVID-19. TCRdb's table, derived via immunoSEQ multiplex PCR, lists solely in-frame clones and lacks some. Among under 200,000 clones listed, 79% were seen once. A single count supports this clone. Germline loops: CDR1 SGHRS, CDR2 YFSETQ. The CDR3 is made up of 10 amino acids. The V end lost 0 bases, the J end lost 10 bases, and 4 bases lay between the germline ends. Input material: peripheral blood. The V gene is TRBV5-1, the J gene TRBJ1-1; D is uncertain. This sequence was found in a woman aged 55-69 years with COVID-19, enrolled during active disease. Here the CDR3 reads CASSLDRAFF. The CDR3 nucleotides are TGCGCCAGCAGCTTGGATCGAGCTTTCTTT. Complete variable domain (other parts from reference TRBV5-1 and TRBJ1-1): KAGVTQTPRYLIKTRGQQVTLSCSPISGHRSVSWYQQTPGQGLQFLFEYFSETQRNKGNFPGRFSGRQFSNSRSEMNVSTLELGDSALYLCASSLDRAFFGQGTRLTVV.